The 21 T cell receptor beta chains presented below share a single source sample, sequenced in a study of shared clonotypes between healthy human individuals. Clones were read by immunoSEQ multiplex PCR, and TCRdb kept only the in-frame ones, dropping some. The top ten clones hold 0.13% of a sample with some 2 million clones, roughly 96% of them seen once. Sequenced material: naive CD4+ T cells sorted from blood. Subset indicated: CD45RA+ positively selected. Receptors were obtained from a man between 18 and 29 years old in good health.

This sequence joins TRBV30 and TRBJ1-4; a possible D gene is TRBD1 (5 bases). Trimming took 2 bases from V and 16 from J, leaving 14 bases between them. Germline CDR1 and CDR2: GTSNPN and SVGIG (reference sequence). The CDR3 is 11 residues long. The CDR3 protein is CAWSSGQVGFF. The CDR3 DNA follows: TGTGCCTGGAGTTCCGGACAAGTCGGGTTTTTT.

The chain recombines TRBV27 with TRBJ2-2, with D possibly matching TRBD2 (5 bases). The CDR3 loop spans 16 amino acids. Trimming cost V 5 bases and J 4 bases, with 17 bases left between them. The germline V gene has CDR1 MNHEY and CDR2 SMNVEV (reference sequence). CDR3 sequence: CASSPRRGRGTGELFF. Written as DNA, the CDR3 is TGTGCCAGCAGTCCCCGCCGGGGAAGAGGCACCGGGGAGCTGTTTTTT.

The chain uses TRBV11-3 and TRBJ2-1, with a tentative D call TRBD1 (5 bases). The CDR3 sequence is 13 residues long. V lost 1 base, J lost 5 bases, and 6 bases lay in between. Germline lookup yields CDR1 SGHNT and CDR2 YENEEA. The DNA of the CDR3 is TGTGCCAGCAGCTTAGCAGGGCACAATGAGCAGTTCTTC. It translates to CASSLAGHNEQFF.

The chain couples TRBV7-2 to TRBJ2-2; no clear D gene. This CDR3 spans 14 amino acids. The germline V and J ends were trimmed by 8 bases and 6 bases, with 16 bases remaining between them. Germline V gives CDR1 SGHTA, CDR2 FQGNSA. CDR3 amino acids: CASSLIPVSGELFF. CDR3 bases: TGTGCCAGCTCCTTAATACCTGTCTCCGGGGAGCTGTTTTTT.

A note on this clone: Within the sample, other DNA sequences also encode this same CDR3. V gene TRBV18 combines with J gene TRBJ2-7, with TRBD1 as a possible D gene (5 bases). CDR3 length: 15 amino acids. CDR1 is KGHSH and CDR2 is LQKENI in the germline V gene. V was clipped by 2 bases and J by 0 bases, with 11 bases between them. CDR3 DNA: TGTGCCAGCTCACCAGGGGCGACGAGCTCCTACGAGCAGTACTTC. Translation gives CASSPGATSSYEQYF.

This chain joins TRBV5-6 and TRBJ1-1; perhaps TRBD1 as D (5 bases). The V gene's germline CDR1 is SGHDT and CDR2 YYEEEE. The V end was cut by 4 bases, the J end by 4 bases, with 20 bases between. The CDR3 totals 16 residues. CDR3 loop: CASSPSGRRWSTEAFF. The CDR3 DNA follows: TGTGCCAGCAGCCCCTCAGGGCGTAGATGGAGCACTGAAGCTTTCTTT.

The V call is TRBV19, the J call TRBJ1-6, with D perhaps matching TRBD1 (6 bases). The CDR3 is 12 amino acids. Trimming left V 8 bases short and J 11 bases short, with 13 bases between. From germline, CDR1 is LNHDA and CDR2 SQIVND (reference sequence). In nucleotides, the CDR3 is TGTGCCAGTTCACAGGGTTCGGCACCCCTCCACTTT. This codes for CASSQGSAPLHF.

The chain is built from TRBV6-1 and TRBJ2-5; the D gene is possibly TRBD2 (5 bases). The V and J ends lost 5 bases and 2 bases respectively, with 15 bases between them. This CDR3 region has 15 residues. The germline V gene encodes CDR1 MNHNS and CDR2 SASEGT. The CDR3 sequence: CASSTSLGSQETQYF. The CDR3 DNA is TGTGCCAGCAGTACCAGTTTAGGGAGTCAAGAGACCCAGTACTTC.

V is TRBV18 and J is TRBJ1-2; TRBD1 matches at 7 bases. J lost 0 bases, V lost 3 bases, and 1 base had no gene match. This CDR3 spans 14 amino acids. Germline assignment: CDR1 KGHSH and CDR2 LQKENI. DNA of the CDR3: TGTGCCAGCTCACCGACAGGGTCTAACTATGGCTACACCTTC. This encodes CASSPTGSNYGYTF.

The chain has TRBV14 and TRBJ2-3, with TRBD2 matching 8 bases. This CDR3 has 15 residues. J gave up 2 bases and V 2 bases, and 3 bases lay outside the gene matches. CDR1 and CDR2 (germline): SGHDN, FVKESK. The CDR3 coding sequence is TGTGCCAGCAGCCAAAGCGGGGGAAACACAGATACGCAGTATTTT. Protein product: CASSQSGGNTDTQYF.

This chain connects TRBV19 to TRBJ2-5, with D unclear. V shed 3 bases and J shed 2 bases, with 10 bases lying between them. The CDR3 has 14 residues. Germline values: CDR1 LNHDA, CDR2 SQIVND (reference sequence). The CDR3 is CASSMTQTQETQYF. CDR3 nucleotides: TGTGCCAGTAGTATGACCCAGACTCAAGAGACCCAGTACTTC.

The V and J genes are TRBV11-2 and TRBJ2-3; D unclear. The CDR3 runs 14 residues. Germline V CDR1 and CDR2: SGHAT, FQNNGV. The V end was cut by 3 bases, the J end by 3 bases, with 10 bases between. This CDR3 is CASSFNPGTDTQYF. The CDR3 nucleotides are TGTGCCAGCAGCTTTAATCCGGGTACAGATACGCAGTATTTT.

The rearrangement joins TRBV5-1 to TRBJ2-2; no firm D call. CDR1 and CDR2 from the germline V gene are SGHRS and YFSETQ. The CDR3 consists of 15 residues. The V end lost 3 bases, the J end lost 2 bases, and 11 bases lay between the germline ends. In nucleotides, the CDR3 is TGCGCCAGCAGCTATGACCGGGCCAACACCGGGGAGCTGTTTTTT. Translation gives CASSYDRANTGELFF.

This chain uses TRBV10-3 with TRBJ1-5; D is perhaps TRBD1 (5 bases). Trimming removed 1 base from V and 1 base from J, with 11 bases in between. Looked up from germline, CDR1 is ENHRY and CDR2 is SYGVKD. CDR3 length equals 16 residues. In DNA, the CDR3 is TGTGCCATCAGTGAGTTGGGGGGTCCGAGCAATCAGCCCCAGCATTTT. This translates into CAISELGGPSNQPQHF.

The chain joins TRBV18 to TRBJ2-7; 10 bases agree with TRBD2. The trim removed 6 bases at V and 8 bases at J, leaving 7 bases unmatched. Germline V gives CDR1 KGHSH, CDR2 LQKENI. The CDR3 consists of 13 residues. CDR3 loop: CASSRGTSDQQYF. CDR3 DNA: TGTGCCAGCTCCCGCGGGACTAGCGATCAGCAGTACTTC.

The chain is built from TRBV19 and TRBJ2-5; D gene unclear. The CDR3 spans 12 residues. Germline values: CDR1 LNHDA, CDR2 SQIVND (reference sequence). Trimming took 8 bases from V and 0 from J, leaving 7 bases between them. The CDR3 loop is CASRRDQETQYF. As DNA, the CDR3 is TGTGCCAGTCGTCGAGACCAAGAGACCCAGTACTTC.

The J gene is TRBJ2-3, the V gene TRBV30; tentatively, D is TRBD1 (6 bases). The CDR3 is made up of 14 amino acids. V was trimmed by 5 bases and J by 2 bases, leaving 14 bases between them. The germline gives CDR1 GTSNPN, CDR2 SVGIG (reference sequence). The CDR3 coding sequence is TGTGCCTGGGGGGTGGGGGCCGCCACAGATACGCAGTATTTT. It codes for CAWGVGAATDTQYF.

The chain links TRBV5-1 to TRBJ2-5; TRBD2 matches 12 bases. J lost 5 bases, V lost 6 bases, and 8 bases had no gene match. The CDR3 is 15 residues long. The germline CDR1 and CDR2 sequences are SGHRS and YFSETQ. CDR3 nucleotide sequence: TGCGCCAGCACCGTCGGGACTAGCGGGCCGGAGACCCAGTACTTC. Translation gives CASTVGTSGPETQYF.

The J gene is TRBJ2-7, the V gene TRBV6-1; D remains unclear. Germline CDR1 reads MNHNS; CDR2 reads SASEGT. The V and J ends lost 5 bases and 7 bases respectively, with 6 bases between them. The CDR3 totals 10 residues. Written as DNA, the CDR3 is TGTGCCAGCAGTTTTAGGGAGCAGTACTTC. It codes for CASSFREQYF.

The CDR3 sequence is CASSQREGYGYTF. CDR3 in DNA: TGTGCCAGCAGCCAAAGGGAGGGGTATGGCTACACCTTC. V and J are TRBV21-1 and TRBJ1-2. TRBV21-1 is a pseudogene. The CDR3 contains 13 residues.

The genes are TRBV28 and TRBJ1-5; no reliable D call. This CDR3 spans 12 amino acids. Germline V gene sequence: CDR1 MDHEN, CDR2 SYDVKM. Trimming removed 7 bases from V and 10 bases from J, with 14 bases in between. This chain's CDR3 is CASTVYGGPQHF. DNA for the CDR3: TGTGCCAGCACAGTTTACGGCGGTCCCCAGCATTTT.